This T cell receptor beta chain is from a study of T cell changes during pregnancy in multiple sclerosis. Sequencing was performed with immunoSEQ multiplex PCR; in TCRdb, only in-frame clones are kept and a portion is missing. This sample has about 89,000 clones, with 94% found just once. The CDR3 length is 13 residues. V was clipped by 4 bases and J by 7 bases, with 13 bases between them. Germline values: CDR1 PRHDT, CDR2 FYEKMQ (reference sequence). The rearrangement joins TRBV13 to TRBJ1-1; D unresolved. This TCR came from a female donor with multiple sclerosis, enrolled in a pregnancy study. This specimen was peripheral blood, taken in the third trimester of pregnancy. This CDR3 is CASSSLSADEAFF. The CDR3 DNA reads as TGTGCCAGCAGCTCCCTTTCGGCGGATGAAGCTTTCTTT.